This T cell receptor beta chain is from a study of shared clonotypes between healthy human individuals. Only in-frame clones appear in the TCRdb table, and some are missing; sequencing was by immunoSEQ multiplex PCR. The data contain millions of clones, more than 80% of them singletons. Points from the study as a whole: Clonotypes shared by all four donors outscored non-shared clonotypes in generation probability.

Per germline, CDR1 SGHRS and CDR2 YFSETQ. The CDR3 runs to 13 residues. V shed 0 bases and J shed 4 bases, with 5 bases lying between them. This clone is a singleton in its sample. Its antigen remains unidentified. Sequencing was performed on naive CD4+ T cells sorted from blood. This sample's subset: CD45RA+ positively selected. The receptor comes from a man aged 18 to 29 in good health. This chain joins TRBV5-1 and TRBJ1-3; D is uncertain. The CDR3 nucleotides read TGCGCCAGCAGCTTGGAGATGGGAAACACCATATATTTT. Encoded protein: CASSLEMGNTIYF.